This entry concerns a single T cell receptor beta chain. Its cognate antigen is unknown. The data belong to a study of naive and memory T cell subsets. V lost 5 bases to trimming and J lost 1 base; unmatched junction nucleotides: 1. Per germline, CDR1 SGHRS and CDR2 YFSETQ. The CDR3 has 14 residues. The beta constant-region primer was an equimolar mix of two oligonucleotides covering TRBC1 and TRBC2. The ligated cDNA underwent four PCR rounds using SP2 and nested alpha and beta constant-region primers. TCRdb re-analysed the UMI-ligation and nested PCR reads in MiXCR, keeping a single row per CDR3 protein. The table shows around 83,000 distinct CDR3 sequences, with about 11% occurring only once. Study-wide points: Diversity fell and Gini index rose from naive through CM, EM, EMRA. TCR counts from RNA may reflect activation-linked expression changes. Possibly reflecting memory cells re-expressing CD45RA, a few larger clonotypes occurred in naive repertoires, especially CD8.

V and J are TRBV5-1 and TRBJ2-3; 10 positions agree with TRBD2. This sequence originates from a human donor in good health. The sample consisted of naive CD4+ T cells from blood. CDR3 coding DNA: TGCGCCAGCAGTGGGACTAGCGGCACAGATACGCAGTATTTT. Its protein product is CASSGTSGTDTQYF.